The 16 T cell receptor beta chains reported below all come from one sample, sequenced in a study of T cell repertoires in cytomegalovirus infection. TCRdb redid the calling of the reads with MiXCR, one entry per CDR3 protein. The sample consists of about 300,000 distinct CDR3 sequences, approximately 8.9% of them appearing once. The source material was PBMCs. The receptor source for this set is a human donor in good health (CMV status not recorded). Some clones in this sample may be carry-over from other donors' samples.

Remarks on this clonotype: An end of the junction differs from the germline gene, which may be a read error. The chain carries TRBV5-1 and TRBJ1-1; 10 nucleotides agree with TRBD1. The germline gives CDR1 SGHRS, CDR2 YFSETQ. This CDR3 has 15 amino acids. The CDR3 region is CDSSLTGGPNTEAFF. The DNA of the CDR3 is TGCGACAGCAGCTTGACAGGGGGCCCGAACACTGAAGCTTTCTTT.

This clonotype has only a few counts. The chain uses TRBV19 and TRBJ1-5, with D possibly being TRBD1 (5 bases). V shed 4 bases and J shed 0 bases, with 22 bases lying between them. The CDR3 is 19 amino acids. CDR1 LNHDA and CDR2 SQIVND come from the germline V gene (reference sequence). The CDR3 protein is CASSKNRDRDTLSNQPQHF. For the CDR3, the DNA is TGTGCCAGTAGTAAGAACCGGGACCGAGACACGCTTAGCAATCAGCCCCAGCATTTT. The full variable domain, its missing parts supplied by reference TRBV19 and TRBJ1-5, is DGGITQSPKYLFRKEGQNVTLSCEQNLNHDAMYWYRQDPGQGLRLIYYSQIVNDFQKGDIAEGYSVSREKKESFPLTVTSAQKNPTAFYLCASSKNRDRDTLSNQPQHFGDGTRLSIL.

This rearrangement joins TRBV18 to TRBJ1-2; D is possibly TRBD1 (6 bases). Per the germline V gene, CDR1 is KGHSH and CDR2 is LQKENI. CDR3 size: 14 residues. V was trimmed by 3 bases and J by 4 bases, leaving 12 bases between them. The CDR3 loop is CASSPSTGPYGYTF. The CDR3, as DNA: TGTGCCAGCTCACCGTCCACAGGGCCCTATGGCTACACCTTC.

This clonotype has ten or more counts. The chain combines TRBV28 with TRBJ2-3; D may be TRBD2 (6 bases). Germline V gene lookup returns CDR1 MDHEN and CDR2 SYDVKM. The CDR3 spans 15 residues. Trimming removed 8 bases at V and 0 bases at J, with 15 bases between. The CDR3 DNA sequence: TGTGCCAGCCCACCGGCGGGAATTAGCACAGATACGCAGTATTTT. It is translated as CASPPAGISTDTQYF.

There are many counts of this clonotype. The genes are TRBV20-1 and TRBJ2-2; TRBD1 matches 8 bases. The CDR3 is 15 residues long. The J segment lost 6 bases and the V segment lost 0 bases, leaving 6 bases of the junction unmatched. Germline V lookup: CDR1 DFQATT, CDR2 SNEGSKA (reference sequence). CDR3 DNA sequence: TGCAGTGCTAGAGATCCCAACAGGGGGGCCGGGGAGCTGTTTTTT. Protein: CSARDPNRGAGELFF.

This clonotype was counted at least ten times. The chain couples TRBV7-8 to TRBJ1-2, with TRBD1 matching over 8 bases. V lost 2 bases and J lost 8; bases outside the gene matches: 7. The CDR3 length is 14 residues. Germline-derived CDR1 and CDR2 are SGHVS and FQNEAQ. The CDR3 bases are TGTGCCAGCAGCTTACCCCAGGGGGCGGGGGGCTACACCTTC. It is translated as CASSLPQGAGGYTF. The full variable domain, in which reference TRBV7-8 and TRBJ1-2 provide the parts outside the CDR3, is GAGVSQSPRYKVAKRGQDVALRCDPISGHVSLFWYQQALGQGPEFLTYFQNEAQLDKSGLPSDRFFAERPEGSVSTLKIQRTQQEDSAVYLCASSLPQGAGGYTFGSGTRLTVV.

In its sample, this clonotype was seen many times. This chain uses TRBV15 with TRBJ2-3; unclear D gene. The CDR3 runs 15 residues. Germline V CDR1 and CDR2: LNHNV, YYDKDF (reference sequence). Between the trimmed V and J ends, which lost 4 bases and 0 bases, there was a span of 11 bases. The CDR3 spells CATSIFLGSTDTQYF. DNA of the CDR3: TGTGCCACCAGCATATTCCTAGGAAGCACAGATACGCAGTATTTT.

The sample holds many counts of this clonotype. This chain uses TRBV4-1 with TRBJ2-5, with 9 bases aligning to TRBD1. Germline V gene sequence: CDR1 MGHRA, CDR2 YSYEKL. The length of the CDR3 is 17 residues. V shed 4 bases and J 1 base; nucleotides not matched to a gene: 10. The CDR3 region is CASSRWTGASVQETQYF. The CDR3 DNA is TGCGCCAGCAGCCGATGGACAGGGGCATCAGTCCAAGAGACCCAGTACTTC.

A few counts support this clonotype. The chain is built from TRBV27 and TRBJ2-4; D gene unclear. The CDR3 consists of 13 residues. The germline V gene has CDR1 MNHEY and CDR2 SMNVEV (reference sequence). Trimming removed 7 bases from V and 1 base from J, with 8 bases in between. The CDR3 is CASTSAAKNIQYF. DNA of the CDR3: TGTGCCAGCACCTCAGCTGCCAAAAACATTCAGTACTTC.

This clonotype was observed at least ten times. The CDR3 DNA sequence: TGTGCCAGCAGGGCTCTAGCGGGGGGTTCAAGCACAGATACGCAGTATTTT. Encoded protein: CASRALAGGSSTDTQYF. The rearrangement links TRBV6-1 to TRBJ2-3; 11 bases are a match to TRBD2. The J segment lost 0 bases and the V segment lost 6 bases, leaving 8 bases of the junction unmatched. The CDR3 extends over 17 amino acids. In germline, CDR1 is MNHNS, CDR2 SASEGT.

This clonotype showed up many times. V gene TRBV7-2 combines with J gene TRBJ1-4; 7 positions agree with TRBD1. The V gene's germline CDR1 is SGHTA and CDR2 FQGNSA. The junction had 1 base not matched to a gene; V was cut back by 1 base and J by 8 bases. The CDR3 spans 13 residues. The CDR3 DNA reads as TGTGCCAGCAGCTTAGTGGACAGGGAAAAACTGTTTTTT. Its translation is CASSLVDREKLFF.

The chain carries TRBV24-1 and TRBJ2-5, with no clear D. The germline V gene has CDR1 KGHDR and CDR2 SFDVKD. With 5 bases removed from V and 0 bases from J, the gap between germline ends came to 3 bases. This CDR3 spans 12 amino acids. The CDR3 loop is CATSAHQETQYF. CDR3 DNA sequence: TGTGCCACCAGTGCTCACCAAGAGACCCAGTACTTC.

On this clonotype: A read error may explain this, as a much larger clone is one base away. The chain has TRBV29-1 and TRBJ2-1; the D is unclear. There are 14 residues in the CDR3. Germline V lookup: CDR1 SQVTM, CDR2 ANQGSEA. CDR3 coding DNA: TGCAGCGTTGAATGGCAGAAAACCTACAGTGAGCAGTTCTTC. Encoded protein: CSVEWQKTYSEQFF.

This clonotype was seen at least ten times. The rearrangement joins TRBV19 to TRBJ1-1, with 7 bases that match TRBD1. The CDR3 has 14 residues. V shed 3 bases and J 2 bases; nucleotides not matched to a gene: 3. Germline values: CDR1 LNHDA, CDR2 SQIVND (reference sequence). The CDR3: CASSIGTVNTEAFF. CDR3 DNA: TGTGCCAGTAGTATTGGGACAGTTAACACTGAAGCTTTCTTT. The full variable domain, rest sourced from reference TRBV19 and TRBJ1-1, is DGGITQSPKYLFRKEGQNVTLSCEQNLNHDAMYWYRQDPGQGLRLIYYSQIVNDFQKGDIAEGYSVSREKKESFPLTVTSAQKNPTAFYLCASSIGTVNTEAFFGQGTRLTVV.

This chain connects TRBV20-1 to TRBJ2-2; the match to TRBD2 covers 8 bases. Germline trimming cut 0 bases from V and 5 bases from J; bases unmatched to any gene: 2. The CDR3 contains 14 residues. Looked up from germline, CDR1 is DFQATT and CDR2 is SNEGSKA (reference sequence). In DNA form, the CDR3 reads TGCAGTGCTAGAGATATAGCGGGGACCGGGGAGCTGTTTTTT. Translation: CSARDIAGTGELFF.

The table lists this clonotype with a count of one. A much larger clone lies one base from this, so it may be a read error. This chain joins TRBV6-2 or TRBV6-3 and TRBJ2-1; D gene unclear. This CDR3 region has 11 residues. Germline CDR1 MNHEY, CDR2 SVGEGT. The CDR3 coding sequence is TGTGCCGGCAGTCCCTACAATGAGCAGTTCTTC. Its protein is CAGSPYNEQFF.